These T cell receptor beta chains were read from a single sample in a study of tumor and adjacent non-tumor tissue in lung cancer. TCRdb re-called the multiplex PCR reads through MiXCR, storing one row per CDR3 protein. The table has about 67,000 distinct CDR3 sequences, around three quarters seen once. What was sequenced was distant non-tumor lung tissue. Receptor source: a man aged 55 to 69 with non-small cell lung cancer. CDR3s include the opening cysteine and the closing phenylalanine or tryptophan. D genes are given only for firm matches. Only some rows state a clone size, as once, few, many or a class for expanded clones.

clone size	V gene	J gene	D gene	CDR3 protein	CDR3 DNA
.	TRBV20-1	TRBJ1-1	.	CGAPPDRKRTEAFF	TGCGGTGCTCCTCCCGACAGAAAGCGCACTGAAGCTTTCTTT
.	TRBV6-5	TRBJ2-7	TRBD2	CASSYSRREKAEQYF	TGTGCCAGCTCTTACTCGAGGCGGGAGAAGGCCGAGCAGTACTTC
.	TRBV6-5	TRBJ1-1	.	CASSYSCRGEAEAFF	TGTGCCAGCAGTTACTCCTGCAGGGGTGAGGCTGAAGCTTTCTTT
once	TRBV12-3/TRBV12-4	TRBJ1-4	.	CASSFHQGHNEKLFF	TGTGCCAGCAGTTTTCACCAAGGACATAATGAAAAACTGTTTTTT
once	TRBV4-1	TRBJ1-3	.	CASSRGEPGNTIYF	TGCGCCAGCAGCCGCGGGGAGCCTGGAAACACCATATATTTT
once	TRBV20-1	TRBJ2-3	.	CSAQTGMEQPQYF	TGCAGTGCTCAGACGGGGATGGAACAGCCCCAGTATTTT
.	TRBV7-8	TRBJ2-3	TRBD2	CASSLDKGLAGGDTRYF	TGTGCCAGCAGCTTAGATAAAGGACTAGCGGGAGGAGATACGCGGTATTTT
many	TRBV2	TRBJ2-1	TRBD1	CASSDLTGGGNEQFF	TGTGCCAGCAGTGACTTGACAGGGGGGGGAAATGAGCAGTTCTTC
.	TRBV6-5	TRBJ2-7	.	CASIYSRQETVEQYF	TGTGCCAGCATTTACTCGAGGCAGGAGACGGTCGAGCAGTACTTC
.	TRBV4-1	TRBJ1-4	.	CASSQDMFMCGEKLSF	TGCGCCAGCAGCCAAGATATGTTTATGTGTGGAGAAAAACTGTCTTTT
many	TRBV5-1	TRBJ2-6	TRBD1	CASSSTRQGVAWGANVLTF	TGCGCCAGCAGCTCTACTAGACAGGGGGTTGCGTGGGGGGCCAACGTCCTGACTTTC
.	TRBV6-2/TRBV6-3	TRBJ2-2	.	CASSSSGRNTGEPFF	TGCGCCAGCAGTTCAAGCGGAAGAAACACCGGGGAGCCGTTTTTT
once	TRBV28	TRBJ2-7	.	CASKDRTSYEQYF	TGTGCCAGCAAAGATAGAACATCATACGAGCAGTACTTC
.	TRBV11-2	TRBJ2-1	TRBD2	CDSSRRGASGSSYNEQFF	TGTGACAGCAGCCGGCGGGGGGCTAGCGGGTCCTCCTACAATGAGCAGTTCTTT
.	TRBV12-3/TRBV12-4	TRBJ2-7	.	CVGSFLGSSYEQYF	TGTGTCGGCAGTTTTCTTGGGAGCTCTTACGAGCAGTACTTC
.	TRBV28	TRBJ2-1	TRBD2	CARSPGGRAYHEQFF	TGTGCCAGGAGTCCCGGCGGGAGGGCCTATCATGAGCAGTTCTTC
many	TRBV7-9	TRBJ2-7	.	CASSSWTGYEQYF	TGTGCCAGCAGCTCATGGACCGGCTACGAGCAGTACTTC
.	TRBV5-1	TRBJ2-1	TRBD2	CASSSVGNKRGSSYNKQFF	TGCGCCAGCAGCTCGGTGGGTAATAAGCGGGGTAGCTCCTACAATAAGCAGTTCTTC
.	TRBV4-1	TRBJ2-1	.	CASSQERNYYEQSF	TGCGCTAGCAGCCAAGAACGCAACTACTATGAGCAGTCCTTC
.	TRBV6-1	TRBJ2-1	.	CASSYPAWGSDGQFF	TGTGCCAGCAGTTACCCAGCCTGGGGTTCGGATGGGCAGTTCTTC
once	TRBV6-2/TRBV6-3	TRBJ1-5	.	CASSSGYSNRSQHF	TGTGCCAGCAGTTCTGGTTATAGCAATCGGTCCCAGCATTTT
few	TRBV12-3/TRBV12-4	TRBJ1-5	.	CASRVGTIGTQHF	TGTGCCAGCAGAGTAGGGACAATAGGGACCCAGCATTTT
.	TRBV6-1	TRBJ2-1	TRBD1	CASSKVWDSDNEQFF	TGTGCCAGCAGTAAAGTTTGGGACAGTGACAATGAGCAGTTCTTC
.	TRBV11-1	TRBJ2-2	TRBD1	CASCYASGTGELFF	TGTGCCAGCTGCTATGCTAGTGGCACAGGGGAACTGTTTTTT
.	TRBV6-5	TRBJ1-1	.	CAGNCGGQVSTEAFF	TGTGCCGGCAATTGCGGCGGTCAGGTGTCCACTGAAGCTTTCTTT
.	TRBV10-3	TRBJ2-1	TRBD1	CAITSGTGDNEQFF	TGTGCCATCACTTCCGGGACAGGAGACAATGAGCAGTTCTTC
.	TRBV5-5	TRBJ2-3	.	CASSRWGEQPNTQCF	TGTGCCAGCAGCCGGTGGGGAGAGCAGCCAAATACGCAGTGTTTT
.	TRBV4-2	TRBJ1-4	.	CASSQDQAGAQLFF	TGTGCCAGCAGCCAAGATCAGGCAGGGGCGCAACTGTTTTTT
many	TRBV29-1	TRBJ1-2	.	CGVTRMLDYGYTF	TGCGGCGTTACCAGGATGTTGGACTATGGCTACACCTTC
.	TRBV29-1	TRBJ2-3	.	CSIGFGTDKQYF	TGCAGCATAGGATTTGGCACAGATAAGCAGTATTTT
.	TRBV20-1	TRBJ1-2	TRBD1	CSPGTGANCGYTF	TGCAGTCCTGGAACAGGGGCTAACTGTGGCTACACCTTC
.	TRBV5-4	TRBJ2-1	TRBD2	CGSSRLAGGYNEQFF	TGTGGCAGCAGCCGACTAGCGGGAGGATACAATGAGCAGTTCTTC
.	TRBV13	TRBJ2-7	.	CASSTCAGSSYEQYF	TGTGCCAGCAGCACCTGTGCAGGGTCCTCCTACGAGCAGTACTTC
.	TRBV10-2	TRBJ2-4	.	CVTSGEGEAKNIQYF	TGCGTCACTAGTGGAGAGGGGGAAGCCAAAAACATTCAGTACTTC
.	TRBV6-4	TRBJ2-3	.	CASSHGTTSTDTQYF	TGTGCCAGCAGTCACGGGACAACTTCGACAGATACGCAGTATTTT
.	TRBV28	TRBJ2-3	.	CASSLWEGIDTDTQYF	TGTGCCAGCAGTTTATGGGAGGGGATTGATACAGATACGCAATATTTT
.	TRBV20-1	TRBJ2-5	TRBD2	CRARLAGETQCF	TGCAGGGCTAGACTAGCGGGAGAGACCCAGTGCTTC